Listed below are T cell receptor beta chains from one sample, sequenced in a study of T cells in localized non-small cell lung cancer. The data were produced by immunoSEQ multiplex PCR, yet TCRdb's version contains in-frame clones alone and is incomplete. The sample yields hundreds of clones, approximately 22% seen once. The sequenced sample was normal lung tissue next to the tumor, obtained before any cancer treatment. Receptors originate from a woman between 35 and 75 years old with stage III lung adenocarcinoma. Each CDR3 is given with its conserved first and last residue. Fields, in order: clone size, D gene, V gene, J gene, CDR3 protein, CDR3 DNA. D genes are given only for firm matches. The size field reads once, few, many or a size class.

clone_size: few; d_call: -; v_call: TRBV6-8; j_call: TRBJ1-3; cdr3_aa: CASRLGTAGNTIYF; cdr3_nt: TGTGCCAGCAGACTCGGGACCGCTGGAAACACCATATATTTT